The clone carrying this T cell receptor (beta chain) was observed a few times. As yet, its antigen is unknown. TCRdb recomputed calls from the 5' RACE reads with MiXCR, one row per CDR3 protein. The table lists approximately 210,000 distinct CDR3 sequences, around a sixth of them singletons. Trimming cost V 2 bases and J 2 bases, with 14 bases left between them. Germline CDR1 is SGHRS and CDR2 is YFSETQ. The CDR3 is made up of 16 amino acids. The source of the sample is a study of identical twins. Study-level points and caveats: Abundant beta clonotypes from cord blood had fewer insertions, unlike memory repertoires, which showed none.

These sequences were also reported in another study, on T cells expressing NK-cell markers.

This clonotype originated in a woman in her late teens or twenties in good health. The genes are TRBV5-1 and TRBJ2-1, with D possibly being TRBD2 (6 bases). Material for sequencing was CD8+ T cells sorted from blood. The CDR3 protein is CASSLIRGDPYNEQFF. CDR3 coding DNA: TGCGCCAGCAGCTTAATTCGCGGGGACCCCTACAATGAGCAGTTCTTC.